The 23 T cell receptor beta chains below come from one sample, sequenced in a study of OX40 agonist ivuxolimab in advanced cancers. Sequenced by immunoSEQ multiplex PCR; TCRdb stores in-frame clones only, minus some. The data contain 74,000 or so clones, about 90% of them singletons. Sequences were derived from CD4+ or CD8+ T cells sorted from blood, sampled in a trial of the OX40 agonist ivuxolimab. Every receptor here comes from an adult with an advanced solid tumor such as melanoma, head and neck, liver or kidney cancer.

The chain combines TRBV4-1 with TRBJ2-5; the match to TRBD2 covers 10 bases. CDR3 length: 15 residues. Germline lookup yields CDR1 MGHRA and CDR2 YSYEKL. The trim removed 0 bases at V and 5 bases at J, leaving 3 bases unmatched. The CDR3 coding sequence is TGCGCCAGCAGCCAAGATCCTAGCGGGGGTGAGACCCAGTACTTC. Translated, it gives CASSQDPSGGETQYF.

V usage is TRBV19 and J usage is TRBJ1-5; 9 bases are a match to TRBD1. CDR3 length: 14 amino acids. The V gene end was trimmed by 9 bases and the J gene end by 2 bases; junction bases not matched to a gene: 5. The germline V gene encodes CDR1 LNHDA and CDR2 SQIVND (reference sequence). The CDR3 coding sequence is TGTGCCAGCACAGGGGGCAGGGGCAATCAGCCCCAGCATTTT. Translation: CASTGGRGNQPQHF.

The chain couples TRBV9 to TRBJ2-3; 7 bases map to TRBD1. This CDR3 has 15 amino acids. Germline CDR1 reads SGDLS; CDR2 reads YYNGEE. After removal of 4 bases from V and 0 bases from J, the junction contained 5 bases not matched to a gene. CDR3 loop: CASSPRQGSTDTQYF. In DNA, the CDR3 is TGTGCCAGCAGCCCAAGACAGGGAAGCACAGATACGCAGTATTTT.

This chain joins TRBV5-5 and TRBJ1-1; D gene unclear. The germline V gene has CDR1 SGHKS and CDR2 YYEKEE (reference sequence). The V end lost 3 bases, the J end lost 1 base, and 13 bases lay between the germline ends. This CDR3 region has 15 residues. The CDR3 loop is CASSSNRLRNTEAFF. In nucleotides, the CDR3 is TGTGCCAGCAGCTCGAACCGCCTGCGGAACACTGAAGCTTTCTTT.

The rearrangement uses TRBV5-1 and TRBJ2-3, with D uncertain. The CDR3 has 14 amino acids. Trimming removed 0 bases from V and 2 bases from J, with 7 bases in between. Germline values: CDR1 SGHRS, CDR2 YFSETQ. The DNA of the CDR3 is TGCGCCAGCAGCTTGGCGTCTAACACAGATACGCAGTATTTT. This sequence encodes CASSLASNTDTQYF. Full variable domain (rest looked up from reference TRBV5-1 and TRBJ2-3): KAGVTQTPRYLIKTRGQQVTLSCSPISGHRSVSWYQQTPGQGLQFLFEYFSETQRNKGNFPGRFSGRQFSNSRSEMNVSTLELGDSALYLCASSLASNTDTQYFGPGTRLTVL.

The gene calls are TRBV7-9 and TRBJ2-7; weak D call: TRBD1 (6 bases). V was cut by 5 bases and J by 5 bases, with 19 bases left in between. Germline assignment: CDR1 SEHNR and CDR2 FQNEAQ (reference sequence). The CDR3 runs to 15 residues. The CDR3 region has the DNA TGTGCCAGCAGCCTCCGGGACACCAGAAAGAACGAGCAGTACTTC. This codes for CASSLRDTRKNEQYF.

CDR3 DNA: TGCGCCAGCAGTGAGGGGGCTTCGCGGGGGACCACAGATACGCAGTATTTT. This codes for CASSEGASRGTTDTQYF. V gene TRBV10-1 combines with J gene TRBJ2-3; 7 nucleotides agree with TRBD2. V gave up 2 bases and J gave up 2 bases; unmatched junction bases: 10. In germline, CDR1 is WNHNN, CDR2 SYGVQD (reference sequence). The CDR3 runs 17 residues.

The rearrangement joins TRBV7-9 to TRBJ2-3; TRBD2 matches 16 bases. Germline V gene data show CDR1 as SEHNR and CDR2 as FQNEAQ (reference sequence). J lost 3 bases, V lost 5 bases, and 8 bases had no gene match. The CDR3 has 18 residues. CDR3 residues: CASSQGTSGGAVTDTQYF. The CDR3 DNA is TGTGCCAGCAGCCAAGGGACTAGCGGGGGGGCGGTGACAGATACGCAGTATTTT.

The chain is built from TRBV5-6 and TRBJ2-6; D may be TRBD1 (5 bases). The V end lost 4 bases, the J end lost 1 base, and 9 bases lay between the germline ends. The CDR3 sequence is 15 residues long. The germline gives CDR1 SGHDT, CDR2 YYEEEE. CDR3 DNA sequence: TGTGCCAGCAGCATTCAGGGATCTGGGGCCAACGTCCTGACTTTC. Translating it yields CASSIQGSGANVLTF.

This clone appeared a few times. Here the CDR3 DNA reads TGTGCCATCACCACGGGACAATACGAGCAGTACTTC. Its protein product is CAITTGQYEQYF. The chain employs TRBV10-3 and TRBJ2-7; a weak D match, TRBD1 (6 bases). There are 12 residues in the CDR3. CDR1 and CDR2 (germline): ENHRY, SYGVKD. The germline V and J ends were trimmed by 7 bases and 4 bases, with 11 bases remaining between them.

J is TRBJ1-6 and V is TRBV13; D gene unclear. Per the germline V gene, CDR1 is PRHDT and CDR2 is FYEKMQ (reference sequence). This CDR3 is built from 16 residues. V gave up 5 bases and J gave up 0 bases, with 11 bases separating them. The CDR3 here is CASSPGRSSYNSPLHF. DNA of the CDR3: TGTGCCAGCAGCCCCGGACGGAGCTCCTATAATTCACCCCTCCACTTT.

V is TRBV25-1 and J is TRBJ2-2, with TRBD1 identical over 9 bases. The CDR3 is 17 amino acids. The germline V gene has CDR1 MGHDK and CDR2 SYGVNS. V was pared by 1 base and J by 6 bases, with 9 bases of the junction left unmatched. CDR3 sequence: CASSESGTGRVAGELFF. CDR3 DNA: TGTGCCAGCAGTGAATCCGGGACAGGGAGGGTCGCCGGGGAGCTGTTTTTT.

Only a few counts were recorded for this clone. The CDR3, as DNA: TGTGCCAGCAGCCCGACCGGGGCAGATGGCTACACCTTC. This encodes CASSPTGADGYTF. The rearrangement uses TRBV7-9 and TRBJ1-2; maybe TRBD1 (5 bases). The germline gives CDR1 SEHNR, CDR2 FQNEAQ (reference sequence). The CDR3 contains 13 residues. Trimming pared 5 bases from V and 6 bases from J, leaving 13 bases between.

V gene TRBV19 combines with J gene TRBJ2-5; TRBD2 matches 13 bases. This CDR3 has 15 amino acids. From germline, CDR1 is LNHDA and CDR2 SQIVND (reference sequence). With 1 base clipped from V and 13 bases from J, the junction kept 9 bases outside the gene matches. Written as DNA, the CDR3 is TGTGCCAGTAGTATAGCACTAGCGGGGGGGCCTCCTAGGTACTTC. It codes for CASSIALAGGPPRYF.

The rearrangement links TRBV9 to TRBJ1-5; D is perhaps TRBD1 (5 bases). Germline values: CDR1 SGDLS, CDR2 YYNGEE. The CDR3 loop spans 14 amino acids. The V end lost 0 bases, the J end lost 3 bases, and 7 bases lay between the germline ends. The CDR3 region has the DNA TGTGCCAGCAGCGTAGGGGGGTACAATCAGCCCCAGCATTTT. This encodes CASSVGGYNQPQHF.

The chain carries TRBV18 and TRBJ2-7; D uncertain. The CDR3 loop spans 11 amino acids. Germline values: CDR1 KGHSH, CDR2 LQKENI. V was cut by 2 bases and J by 3 bases, with 2 bases left in between. The CDR3 here is CASSPNYEQYF. For the CDR3, the DNA is TGTGCCAGCTCACCAAACTACGAGCAGTACTTC. The variable domain in full, with the rest retrieved from reference TRBV18 and TRBJ2-7, is NAGVMQNPRHLVRRRGQEARLRCSPMKGHSHVYWYRQLPEEGLKFMVYLQKENIIDESGMPKERFSAEFPKEGPSILRIQQVVRGDSAAYFCASSPNYEQYFGPGTRLTVT.

The chain links TRBV5-1 to TRBJ1-1; TRBD1 is a possible D gene (5 bases). The CDR3 has 13 amino acids. The V and J ends lost 0 bases and 10 bases respectively, with 13 bases between them. Germline-derived CDR1 and CDR2 are SGHRS and YFSETQ. The CDR3 DNA reads TGCGCCAGCAGCTTGGGTGAGGGGACGGGAGCTTTCTTT. It specifies CASSLGEGTGAFF.

This clone was observed once. This chain connects TRBV14 to TRBJ2-5; D gene unclear. Germline V gene sequence: CDR1 SGHDN, CDR2 FVKESK. Trimming removed 0 bases at V and 1 base at J, with 3 bases between. The CDR3 has 13 amino acids. CDR3 protein: CASSQDLQETQYF. In nucleotides, the CDR3 is TGTGCCAGCAGCCAAGATCTCCAAGAGACCCAGTACTTC.

The chain couples TRBV5-1 to TRBJ1-2; weak D call: TRBD1 (5 bases). Germline assignment: CDR1 SGHRS and CDR2 YFSETQ. The CDR3 is 13 residues long. Trimming stripped 4 bases from V and 7 bases from J, with 14 bases between. The CDR3 DNA reads as TGCGCCAGCAGCCCCGTGGGGGGGGTTGGCTACACCTTC. It is translated as CASSPVGGVGYTF.

On this clone: Other DNA sequences in the same sample also yield this CDR3. The V call is TRBV28, the J call TRBJ1-1, with a tentative D call TRBD1 (5 bases). There are 14 residues in the CDR3. The germline V and J ends were trimmed by 1 base and 2 bases, with 8 bases remaining between them. Per germline, CDR1 MDHEN and CDR2 SYDVKM. CDR3: CASSLSGGNTEAFF. The CDR3 DNA reads as TGTGCCAGCAGTTTATCTGGGGGAAACACTGAAGCTTTCTTT.

The gene calls are TRBV9 and TRBJ2-1, with TRBD2 identical over 8 bases. Germline V CDR1 and CDR2: SGDLS, YYNGEE. This CDR3 contains 16 residues. The junction had 7 bases not matched to a gene; V was cut back by 0 bases and J by 5 bases. The CDR3 DNA is TGTGCCAGCAGCGTAGAAATGGTAGCGGGGAACAATGAGCAGTTCTTC. It is translated as CASSVEMVAGNNEQFF.

This clone appeared a single time. The rearrangement uses TRBV28 and TRBJ2-3, with 9 bases lining up with TRBD2. The CDR3 runs to 18 residues. Germline-derived CDR1 and CDR2 are MDHEN and SYDVKM. V was clipped by 8 bases and J by 5 bases; unmatched bases: 20. CDR3 sequence: CASSTQIARGLARDTQYF. The CDR3 region has the DNA TGTGCCAGCTCGACCCAGATCGCCCGTGGACTAGCGAGAGATACGCAGTATTTT.

The chain carries TRBV5-3 and TRBJ2-7; TRBD2 matches at 10 bases. TRBV5-3 is annotated as an ORF whose role is uncertain. This CDR3 region has 16 residues. With 2 bases clipped from V and 1 base from J, the junction kept 6 bases outside the gene matches. CDR3 in DNA: TGTGCCAGAAGCTTCAAACGGACTAGCGGTTCCTACGAGCAGTACTTC. Amino acids: CARSFKRTSGSYEQYF.